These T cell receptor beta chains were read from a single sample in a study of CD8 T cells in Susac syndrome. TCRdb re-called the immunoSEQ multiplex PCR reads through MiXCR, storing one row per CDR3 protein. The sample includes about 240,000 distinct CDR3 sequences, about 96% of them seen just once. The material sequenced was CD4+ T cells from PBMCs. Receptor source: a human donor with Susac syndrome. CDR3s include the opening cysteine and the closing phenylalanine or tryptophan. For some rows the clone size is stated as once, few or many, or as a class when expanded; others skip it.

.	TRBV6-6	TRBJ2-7	CASSSLTAGVYEQYF
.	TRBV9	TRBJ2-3	CASSPTGTSGRSTDTQYF
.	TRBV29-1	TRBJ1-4	CSVVLLGASEKLFF
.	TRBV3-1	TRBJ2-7	CASSPGSASHYEQYF
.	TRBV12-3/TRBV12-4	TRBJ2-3	CASSWTSGGTDTQYF
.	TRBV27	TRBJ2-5	CASSWGTAKETQYF
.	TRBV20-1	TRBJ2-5	CSATFPAGGETQYF
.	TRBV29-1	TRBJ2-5	CSEQTGETQYF
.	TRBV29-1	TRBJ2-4	CSAVSGAKNIQYF
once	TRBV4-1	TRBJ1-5	CASSQDIGGGKNQPQHF
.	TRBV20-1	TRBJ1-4	CSARNQGGEEKLFF
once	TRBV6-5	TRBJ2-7	CASSYGTGQDSYEQYF